This entry describes one TCR beta chain. Its antigen is unknown. The repertoire was sequenced with immunoSEQ multiplex PCR; TCRdb's copy has only in-frame clones and lacks some. The sample records 100,000 to 150,000 clones, around 88% being singletons. This specimen belongs to a study of T cell responses to AZD1222 COVID-19 vaccine. Study outcomes and limitations: Donor demographics were predominantly white British with a female majority; clonal diversity may be underestimated. Of the AZD1222 recipients, only 5 or 6 were seropositive at baseline.

There are 16 residues in the CDR3. The V gene's germline CDR1 is SGHVS and CDR2 FQNEAQ. Trimming at V came to 3 bases and at J to 2 bases, leaving 8 bases not matched to a gene. Sequenced material: peripheral blood, taken 28 days after the second AZD1222 dose. The clonotype originates from an adult who received the AZD1222 COVID-19 vaccine. The chain links TRBV7-8 to TRBJ2-7, with 9 bases lining up with TRBD1. The CDR3 region is CASSFPLGTGTYEQYF. The CDR3 coding sequence is TGTGCCAGCAGCTTCCCCCTGGGGACAGGGACCTACGAGCAGTACTTC.